There are a few counts of the clone carrying this T cell receptor (beta chain). TCRdb reanalysed the 5' RACE reads using MiXCR and keeps one entry per CDR3 protein. The repertoire holds about 85,000 distinct CDR3 sequences, with about 14% as singletons. The sample originates from a study of T cells after yellow fever vaccination. General study results and limits: Post-booster repertoires again held most primary-vaccination clones (roughly 96% CD4, just under 90% CD8). Peak timing came faster in the weaker secondary response, day 5 versus 15.

CDR1 is SGHVS and CDR2 is FQNEAQ in the germline V gene. V gave up 1 base and J gave up 5 bases; unmatched junction bases: 2. This CDR3 comprises 15 residues. This material consisted of CD8+ T cells not binding an NS4B(214-222) dextramer, sorted from PBMCs, taken roughly 20 days after the first yellow fever vaccination. The gene calls are TRBV7-8 and TRBJ2-2; 9 bases agree with TRBD2. The sequence was obtained from a man younger than 35 who received the YFV17D yellow fever vaccine. The CDR3 coding sequence is TGTGCCAGCAGCTTAGTTAGCGGGGGAACCGGGGAGCTGTTTTTT. It yields the protein CASSLVSGGTGELFF.